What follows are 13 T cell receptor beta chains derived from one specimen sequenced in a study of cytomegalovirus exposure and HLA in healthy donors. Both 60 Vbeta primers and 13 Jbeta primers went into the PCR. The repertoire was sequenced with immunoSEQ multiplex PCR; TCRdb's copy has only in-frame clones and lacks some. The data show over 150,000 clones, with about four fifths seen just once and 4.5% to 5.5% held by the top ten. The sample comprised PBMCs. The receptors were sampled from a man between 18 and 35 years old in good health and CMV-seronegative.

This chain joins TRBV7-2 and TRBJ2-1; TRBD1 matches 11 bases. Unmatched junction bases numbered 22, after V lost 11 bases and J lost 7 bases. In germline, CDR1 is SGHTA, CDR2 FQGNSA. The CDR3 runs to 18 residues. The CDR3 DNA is TGTGCCGCCTATGAGGGACAGGGGGGTACGGGAGGTCTGAATGAGCAGTTCTTC. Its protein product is CAAYEGQGGTGGLNEQFF.

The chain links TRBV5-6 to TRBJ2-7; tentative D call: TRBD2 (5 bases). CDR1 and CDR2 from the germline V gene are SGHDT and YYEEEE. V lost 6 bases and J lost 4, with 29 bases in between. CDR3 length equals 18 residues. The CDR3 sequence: CASKYSRSLSGSPYEQYF. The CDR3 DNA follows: TGTGCCAGCAAATACAGCCGAAGTCTGAGCGGTTCTCCTTACGAGCAGTACTTC.

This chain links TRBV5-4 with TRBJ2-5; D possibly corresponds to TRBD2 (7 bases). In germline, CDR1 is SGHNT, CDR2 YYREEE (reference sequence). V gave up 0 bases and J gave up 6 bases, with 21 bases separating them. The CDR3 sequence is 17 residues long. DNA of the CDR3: TGTGCCAGCAGCTTGGAAGGGGGGGGGCCGGACCTACAGACCCAGTACTTC. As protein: CASSLEGGGPDLQTQYF.

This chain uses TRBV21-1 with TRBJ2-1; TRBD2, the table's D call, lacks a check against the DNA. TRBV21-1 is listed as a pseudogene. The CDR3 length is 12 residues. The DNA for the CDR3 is TGTGCCAGCAGCAGAGGGCCCGCTGCTCGCTTCTTC. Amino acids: CASSRGPAARFF.

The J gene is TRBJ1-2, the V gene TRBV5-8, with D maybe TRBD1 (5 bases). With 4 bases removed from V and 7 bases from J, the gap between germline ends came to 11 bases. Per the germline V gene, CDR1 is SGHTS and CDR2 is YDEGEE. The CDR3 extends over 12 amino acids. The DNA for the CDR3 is TGTGCCAGCAGCCCCAGGGTACGTGGCTACACCTTC. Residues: CASSPRVRGYTF.

CDR3 sequence: CASSKDRRLTDTQYF. The CDR3 DNA sequence: TGTGCCAGTAGCAAGGACAGGCGTCTCACAGATACGCAGTATTTT. The genes are TRBV19 and TRBJ2-3, with 7 nucleotides matching TRBD1. Germline V gives CDR1 LNHDA, CDR2 SQIVND (reference sequence). The trim removed 6 bases at V and 2 bases at J, leaving 8 bases unmatched. The CDR3 sequence is 15 residues long.

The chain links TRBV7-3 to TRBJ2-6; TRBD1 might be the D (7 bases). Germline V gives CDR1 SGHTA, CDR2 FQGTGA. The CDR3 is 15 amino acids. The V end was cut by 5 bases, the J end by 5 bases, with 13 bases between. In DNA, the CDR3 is TGTGCCAGCAGCCCAGGGGGGTATCGGGCCAACGTCCTGACTTTC. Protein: CASSPGGYRANVLTF.

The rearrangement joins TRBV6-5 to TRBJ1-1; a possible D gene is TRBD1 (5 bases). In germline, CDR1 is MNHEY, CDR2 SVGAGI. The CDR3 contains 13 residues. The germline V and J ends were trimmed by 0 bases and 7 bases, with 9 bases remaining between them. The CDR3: CASSYSGGNEAFF. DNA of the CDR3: TGTGCCAGCAGTTACTCGGGGGGTAATGAAGCTTTCTTT.

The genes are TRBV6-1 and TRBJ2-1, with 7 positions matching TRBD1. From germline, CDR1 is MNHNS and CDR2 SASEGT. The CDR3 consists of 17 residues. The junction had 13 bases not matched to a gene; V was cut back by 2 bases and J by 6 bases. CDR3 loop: CASSERYRGAFFNEQFF. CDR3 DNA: TGTGCCAGCAGTGAACGATACAGGGGAGCGTTTTTCAATGAGCAGTTCTTC.

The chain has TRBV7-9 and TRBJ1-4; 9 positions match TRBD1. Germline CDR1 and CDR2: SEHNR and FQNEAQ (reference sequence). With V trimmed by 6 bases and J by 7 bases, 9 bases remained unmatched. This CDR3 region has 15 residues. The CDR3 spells CASRGTGMSGEKLFF. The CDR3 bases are TGTGCCAGCAGGGGGACAGGGATGAGCGGTGAAAAACTGTTTTTT.

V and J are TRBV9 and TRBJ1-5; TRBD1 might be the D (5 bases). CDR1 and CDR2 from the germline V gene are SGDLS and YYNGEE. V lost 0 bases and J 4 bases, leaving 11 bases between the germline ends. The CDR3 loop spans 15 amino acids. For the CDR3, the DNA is TGTGCCAGCAGCGTAGGGGTAGGGGAAAATCAGCCCCAGCATTTT. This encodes CASSVGVGENQPQHF. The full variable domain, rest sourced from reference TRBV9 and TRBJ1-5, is DSGVTQTPKHLITATGQRVTLRCSPRSGDLSVYWYQQSLDQGLQFLIQYYNGEERAKGNILERFSAQQFPDLHSELNLSSLELGDSALYFCASSVGVGENQPQHFGDGTRLSIL.

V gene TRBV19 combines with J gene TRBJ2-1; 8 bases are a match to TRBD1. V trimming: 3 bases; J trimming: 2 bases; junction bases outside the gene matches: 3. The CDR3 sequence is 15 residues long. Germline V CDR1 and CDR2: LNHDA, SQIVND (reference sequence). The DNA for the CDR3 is TGTGCCAGTAGTATCCCAGGGGGCGCCTACAATGAGCAGTTCTTC. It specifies CASSIPGGAYNEQFF.

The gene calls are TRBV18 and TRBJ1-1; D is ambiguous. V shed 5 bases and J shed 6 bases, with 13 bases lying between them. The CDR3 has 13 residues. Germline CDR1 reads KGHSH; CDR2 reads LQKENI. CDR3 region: CASSGGPGPEAFF. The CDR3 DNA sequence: TGTGCCAGCTCAGGAGGGCCGGGTCCTGAAGCTTTCTTT.